The clone carrying this TCR beta chain was recorded at least ten times. Its antigen is not identified. Trimming cost V 1 base and J 9 bases, with 13 bases left between them. CDR3 length: 15 amino acids. The data belong to a study of identical twins. Findings of the study overall: The same donors were not followed; conclusions instead depended on cross-sectional statistical analysis. Beta out-of-frame sequences showed weaker excess sharing between twins.

TCRdb passed the 5' RACE reads through MiXCR, listing each CDR3 protein once. The sample yields roughly 250,000 distinct CDR3 sequences, 5.5% to 7% seen once. These data are also associated with another study on yellow fever vaccine responses in identical twins. From that second work: On the reported evidence, twins' vaccine T cell responses seemed partly convergent and partly personalized.

The sequenced sample consisted of memory (CD45RO+) T cells sorted from blood. The V gene is TRBV12-3 or TRBV12-4, the J gene TRBJ1-6; TRBD1 is a possible D gene (6 bases). The TCR comes from a young woman in good health. Written as DNA, the CDR3 is TGTGCCAGCAGTTTAGTTCAGGGGCTGGCTTCACCCCTCCACTTT. Translation gives CASSLVQGLASPLHF.